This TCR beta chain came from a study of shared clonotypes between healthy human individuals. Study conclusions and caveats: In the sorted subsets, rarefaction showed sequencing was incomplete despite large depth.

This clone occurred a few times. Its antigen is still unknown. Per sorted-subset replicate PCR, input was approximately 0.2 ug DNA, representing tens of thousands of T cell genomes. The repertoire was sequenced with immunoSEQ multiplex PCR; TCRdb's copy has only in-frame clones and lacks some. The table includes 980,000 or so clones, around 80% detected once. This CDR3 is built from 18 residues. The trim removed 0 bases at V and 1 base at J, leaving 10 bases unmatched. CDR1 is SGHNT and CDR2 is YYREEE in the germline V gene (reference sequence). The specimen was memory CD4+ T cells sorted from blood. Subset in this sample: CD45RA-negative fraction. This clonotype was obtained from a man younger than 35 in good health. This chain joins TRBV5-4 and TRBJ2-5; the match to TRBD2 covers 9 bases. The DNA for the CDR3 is TGTGCCAGCAGCTTGGTAACCTGGCGGGAGGGAACCCAAGAGACCCAGTACTTC. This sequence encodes CASSLVTWREGTQETQYF.